This T cell receptor beta chain emerged from a study of blood T cells in healthy people across ages. Study-wide context: Every two T cells gave about one barcoded beta molecule via template switching.

A second 7 to 11 cycle PCR used barcoded and J-beta primers. TCRdb used MiXCR to reprocess the 5' RACE reads, holding one entry per CDR3 protein. Seen here are 2 million or so distinct CDR3 sequences, roughly 50% observed once, and the top ten hold less than 2.5%. The CDR3 runs to 14 residues. The germline CDR1 and CDR2 sequences are WNHNN and SYGVQD (reference sequence). The V segment lost 0 bases and the J segment 8 bases; nucleotides outside the gene matches: 4. A remark on this clonotype: Its antigen remains unknown.

Study-level points and caveats: Roughly linear declines in TCR beta diversity per million T cells occurred with age. Comparison with aged donors showed that long-lived donors had more naive CD4+ cells and higher diversity.

The receptor's source is a woman aged 40-49 years in good health. Specimen: blood. The chain links TRBV10-1 to TRBJ1-1, with 9 bases that match TRBD1. The CDR3 DNA is TGCGCCAGCAGTGAGTCGGGGACAGGGATGGAAGCTTTCTTT. Translating gives CASSESGTGMEAFF.